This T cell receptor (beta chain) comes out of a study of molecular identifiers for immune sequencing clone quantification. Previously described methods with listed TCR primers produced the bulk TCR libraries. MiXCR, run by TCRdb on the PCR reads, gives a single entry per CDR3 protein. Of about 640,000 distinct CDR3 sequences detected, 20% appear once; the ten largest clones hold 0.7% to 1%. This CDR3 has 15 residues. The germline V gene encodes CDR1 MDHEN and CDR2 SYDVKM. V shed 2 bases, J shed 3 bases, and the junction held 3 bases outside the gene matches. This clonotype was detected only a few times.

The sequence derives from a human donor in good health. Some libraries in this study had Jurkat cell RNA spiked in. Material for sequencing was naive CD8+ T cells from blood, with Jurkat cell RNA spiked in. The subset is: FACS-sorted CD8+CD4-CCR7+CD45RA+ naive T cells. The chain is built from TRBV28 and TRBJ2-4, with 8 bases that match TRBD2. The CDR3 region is CASSLREGIKNIQYF. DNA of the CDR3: TGTGCCAGCAGTTTACGGGAGGGGATCAAAAACATTCAGTACTTC. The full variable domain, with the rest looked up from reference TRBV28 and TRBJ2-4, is DVKVTQSSRYLVKRTGEKVFLECVQDMDHENMFWYRQDPGLGLRLIYFSYDVKMKEKGDIPEGYSVSREKKERFSLILESASTNQTSMYLCASSLREGIKNIQYFGAGTRLSVL.